This TCR beta chain is from a study of cytomegalovirus exposure and HLA in healthy donors. Study-level results: The majority of TCR sequences were rare, yet some public TCRs appeared in many donors. Cytomegalovirus status, reportedly, was diagnosed with high specificity and sensitivity by the classifier. Associated with cytomegalovirus, according to the listing, were fewer than 200 TCR beta chains.

With respect to this clone: What it recognizes is unknown.

Germline assignment: CDR1 SNHLY and CDR2 FYNNEI. CDR3 size: 14 residues. Trimming removed 10 bases from V and 2 bases from J; junction bases left unmatched: 6. Method: immunoSEQ multiplex PCR; TCRdb's copy keeps in-frame clones and lacks some. The sample consists of 90,000 to 150,000 clones, under 90% of them appearing once. This TCR was sampled from a woman aged 25 to 45 in good health and CMV-seronegative. The sequenced sample was PBMCs. The chain links TRBV2 to TRBJ2-2, with 8 bases identical to TRBD1. This CDR3 reads CANGDRGNTGELFF. The CDR3 DNA reads TGTGCCAATGGAGACAGGGGTAACACCGGGGAGCTGTTTTTT.